Described below is a single T cell receptor beta chain sequence and its context. The data were produced by immunoSEQ multiplex PCR, yet TCRdb's version contains in-frame clones alone and is incomplete. The table includes some 300,000 clones, around 89% detected once. This sample stems from a study of blood T cell repertoires in COVID-19. Trimming cost V 6 bases and J 11 bases; bases outside gene matches: 9. CDR1 is MNHEY and CDR2 is SVGEGT in the germline V gene. This CDR3 comprises 14 residues. The sequence was collected from a woman under 30 with acute COVID-19. Sequenced material: PBMCs or T cells enriched from blood (not recorded which). The chain has TRBV6-2 or TRBV6-3 and TRBJ1-6, with 8 bases that match TRBD1. CDR3 region: CASRPQGAETPLHF. CDR3 sequence (DNA): TGTGCCAGCAGGCCTCAGGGGGCTGAGACACCCCTCCACTTT.